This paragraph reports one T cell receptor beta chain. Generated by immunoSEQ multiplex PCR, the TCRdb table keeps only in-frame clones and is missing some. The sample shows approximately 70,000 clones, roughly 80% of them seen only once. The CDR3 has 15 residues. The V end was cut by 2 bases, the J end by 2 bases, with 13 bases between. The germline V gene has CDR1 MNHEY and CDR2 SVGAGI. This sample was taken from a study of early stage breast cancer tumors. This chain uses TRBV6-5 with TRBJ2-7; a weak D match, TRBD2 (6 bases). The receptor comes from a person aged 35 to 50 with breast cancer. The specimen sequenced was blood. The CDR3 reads CASSYSLASTYEQYF. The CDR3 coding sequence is TGTGCCAGCAGTTACAGCCTAGCGAGTACCTACGAGCAGTACTTC.